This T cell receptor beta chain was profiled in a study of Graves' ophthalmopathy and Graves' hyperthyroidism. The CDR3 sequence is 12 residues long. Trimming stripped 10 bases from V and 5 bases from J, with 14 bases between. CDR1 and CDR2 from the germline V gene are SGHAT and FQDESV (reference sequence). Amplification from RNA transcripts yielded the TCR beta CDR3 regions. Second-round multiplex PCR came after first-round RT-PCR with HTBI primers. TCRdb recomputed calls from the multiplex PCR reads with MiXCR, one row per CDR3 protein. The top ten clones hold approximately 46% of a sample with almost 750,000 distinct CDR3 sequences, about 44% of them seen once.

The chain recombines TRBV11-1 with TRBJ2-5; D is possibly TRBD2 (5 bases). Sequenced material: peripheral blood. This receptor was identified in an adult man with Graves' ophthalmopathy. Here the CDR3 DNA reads TGTGCCATCAGAGGGATCGGGGAGACCCAGTACTTC. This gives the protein CAIRGIGETQYF. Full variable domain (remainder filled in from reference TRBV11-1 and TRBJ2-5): EAEVAQSPRYKITEKSQAVAFWCDPISGHATLYWYRQILGQGPELLVQFQDESVVDDSQLPKDRFSAERLKGVDSTLKIQPAELGDSAMYLCAIRGIGETQYFGPGTRLLVL.